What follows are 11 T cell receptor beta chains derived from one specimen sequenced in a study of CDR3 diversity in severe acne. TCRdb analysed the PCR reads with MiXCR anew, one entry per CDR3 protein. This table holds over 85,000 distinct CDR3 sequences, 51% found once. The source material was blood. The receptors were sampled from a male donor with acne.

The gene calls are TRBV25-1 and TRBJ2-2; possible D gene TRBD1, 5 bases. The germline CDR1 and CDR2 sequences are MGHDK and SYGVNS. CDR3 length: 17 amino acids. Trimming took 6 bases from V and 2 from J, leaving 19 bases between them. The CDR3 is CASSLLTGRGNTGELFF. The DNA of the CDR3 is TGTGCCAGCAGCTTACTCACAGGAAGAGGAAACACCGGGGAGCTGTTTTTT. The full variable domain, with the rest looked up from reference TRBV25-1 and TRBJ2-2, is EADIYQTPRYLVIGTGKKITLECSQTMGHDKMYWYQQDPGMELHLIHYSYGVNSTEKGDLSSESTVSRIRTEHFPLTLESARPSHTSQYLCASSLLTGRGNTGELFFGEGSRLTVL.

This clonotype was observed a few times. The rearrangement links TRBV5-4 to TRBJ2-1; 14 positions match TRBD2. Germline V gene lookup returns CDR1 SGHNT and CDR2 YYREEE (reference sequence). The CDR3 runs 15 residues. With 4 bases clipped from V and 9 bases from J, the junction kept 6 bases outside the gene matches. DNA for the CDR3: TGTGCCAGCAGCCCGGGACTAGCGGGAGTTGTTGAGCAGTTCTTC. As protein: CASSPGLAGVVEQFF.

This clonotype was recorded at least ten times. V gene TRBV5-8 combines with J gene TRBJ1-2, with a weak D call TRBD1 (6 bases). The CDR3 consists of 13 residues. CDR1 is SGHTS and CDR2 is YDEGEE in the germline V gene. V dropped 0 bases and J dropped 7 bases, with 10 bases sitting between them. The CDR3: CASSLAGASGYTF. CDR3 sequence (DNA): TGTGCCAGCAGCTTGGCAGGGGCATCTGGCTACACCTTC. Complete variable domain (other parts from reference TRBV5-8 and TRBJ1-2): EAGVTQSPTHLIKTRGQQATLRCSPISGHTSVYWYQQALGLGLQFLLWYDEGEERNRGNFPPRFSGRQFPNYSSELNVNALELEDSALYLCASSLAGASGYTFGSGTRLTVV.

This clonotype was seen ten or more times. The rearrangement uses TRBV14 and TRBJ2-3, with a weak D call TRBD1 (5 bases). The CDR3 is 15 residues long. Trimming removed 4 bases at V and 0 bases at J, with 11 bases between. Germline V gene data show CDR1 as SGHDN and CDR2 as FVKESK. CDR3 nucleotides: TGTGCCAGCAGCCGTACAGGAACTAGCACAGATACGCAGTATTTT. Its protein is CASSRTGTSTDTQYF. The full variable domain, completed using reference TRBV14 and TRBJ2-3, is EAGVTQFPSHSVIEKGQTVTLRCDPISGHDNLYWYRRVMGKEIKFLLHFVKESKQDESGMPNNRFLAERTGGTYSTLKVQPAELEDSGVYFCASSRTGTSTDTQYFGPGTRLTVL.

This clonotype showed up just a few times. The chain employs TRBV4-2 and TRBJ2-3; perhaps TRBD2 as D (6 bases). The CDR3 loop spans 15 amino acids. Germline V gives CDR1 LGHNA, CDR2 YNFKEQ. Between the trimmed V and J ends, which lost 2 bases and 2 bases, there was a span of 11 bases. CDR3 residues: CASSQLGGVTDTQYF. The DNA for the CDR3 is TGTGCCAGCAGCCAACTCGGGGGAGTCACAGATACGCAGTATTTT.

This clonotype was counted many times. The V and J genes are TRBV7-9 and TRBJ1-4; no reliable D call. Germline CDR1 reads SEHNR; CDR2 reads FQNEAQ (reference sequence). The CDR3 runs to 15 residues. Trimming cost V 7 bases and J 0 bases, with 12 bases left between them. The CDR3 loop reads CASTPGKATNEKLFF. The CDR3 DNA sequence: TGTGCCAGCACCCCTGGGAAGGCAACTAATGAAAAACTGTTTTTT.

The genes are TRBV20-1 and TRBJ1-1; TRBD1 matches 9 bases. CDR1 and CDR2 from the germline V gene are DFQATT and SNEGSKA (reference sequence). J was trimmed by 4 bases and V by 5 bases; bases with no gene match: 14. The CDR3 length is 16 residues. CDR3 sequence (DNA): TGCAGTGCTCCTCCGGGCCTCGGGACAGGGAGCACTGAAGCTTTCTTT. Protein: CSAPPGLGTGSTEAFF.

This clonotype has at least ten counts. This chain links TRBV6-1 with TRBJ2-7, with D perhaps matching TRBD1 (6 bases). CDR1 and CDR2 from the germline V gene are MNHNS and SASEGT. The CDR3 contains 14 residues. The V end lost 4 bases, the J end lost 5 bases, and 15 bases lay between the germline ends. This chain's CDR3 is CASSVSLDRNEQYF. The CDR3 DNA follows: TGTGCCAGCAGTGTTAGCCTAGACAGGAACGAGCAGTACTTC.

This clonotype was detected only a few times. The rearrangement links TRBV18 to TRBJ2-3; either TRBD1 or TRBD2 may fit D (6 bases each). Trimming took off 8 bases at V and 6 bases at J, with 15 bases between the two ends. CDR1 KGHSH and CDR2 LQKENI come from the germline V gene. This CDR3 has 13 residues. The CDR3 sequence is CASSPGGPDTQYF. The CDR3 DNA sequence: TGTGCCAGCAGCCCCGGGGGCCCGGATACGCAGTATTTT.

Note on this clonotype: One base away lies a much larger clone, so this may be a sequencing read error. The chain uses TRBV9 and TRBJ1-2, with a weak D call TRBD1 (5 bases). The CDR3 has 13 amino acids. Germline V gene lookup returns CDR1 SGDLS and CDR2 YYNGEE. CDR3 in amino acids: CASSVDARAKNAF. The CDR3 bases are TGTGCCAGCAGCGTAGATGCCAGGGCTAAAAACGCCTTC.

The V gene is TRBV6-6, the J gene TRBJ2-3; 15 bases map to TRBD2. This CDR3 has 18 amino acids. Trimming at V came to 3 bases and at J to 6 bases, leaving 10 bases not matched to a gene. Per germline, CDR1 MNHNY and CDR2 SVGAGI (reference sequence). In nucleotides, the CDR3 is TGTGCCAGCAGTTATCCTAGCGGACTAGCGGGAGGGGGGGATACGCAGTATTTT. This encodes CASSYPSGLAGGGDTQYF.